The T cell receptor beta chain described here comes from a study of T cell responses to AZD1222 COVID-19 vaccine. Findings of the study overall: Possibly, clonal diversity was underestimated; donors were largely white British and included more females.

Libraries were prepared by immunoSEQ multiplex PCR; TCRdb keeps only in-frame clonotypes and omits some of them. The sample contains 55,000 to 85,000 clones, about 83% of which appear only once. This clone was recorded once. Its antigen is undetermined. The source material was peripheral blood, sampled on day 0 of AZD1222 vaccination. This receptor was identified in an adult in good health.

In nucleotides, the CDR3 is TGTGCCAGCAGCTCGGGACTACCTACGGATGAGCAGTTCTTC. Amino acid sequence: CASSSGLPTDEQFF. The V call is TRBV7-3, the J call TRBJ2-1; 7 bases match TRBD2. The CDR3 extends over 14 amino acids. V shed 4 bases and J 8 bases; nucleotides not matched to a gene: 8. CDR1 and CDR2 (germline): SGHTA, FQGTGA.